Below are 15 T cell receptor beta chains sequenced from a single sample in a study of Graves' ophthalmopathy and Graves' hyperthyroidism. From RNA, the CDR3 regions of TCR beta chains were amplified and sequenced. First-round RT-PCR employed HTBI primers, with a second-round multiplex PCR after it. TCRdb reprocessed the multiplex PCR reads via MiXCR and lists one record per CDR3 protein. The table shows about 620,000 distinct CDR3 sequences, with 22% occurring only once. The specimen sequenced was peripheral blood. The receptors were sampled from a woman under 30 with stable Graves' hyperthyroidism. Some clones in this sample may be carry-over from other donors' samples.

At least ten counts were recorded for this clonotype. V gene TRBV2 combines with J gene TRBJ1-6; 7 bases are a match to TRBD1. Trimming removed 7 bases from V and 7 bases from J; junction bases left unmatched: 22. Germline CDR1 is SNHLY and CDR2 is FYNNEI. The CDR3 contains 19 residues. The CDR3 loop is CASKEGQRGGLSRNSPLHF. CDR3 in DNA: TGTGCCAGCAAGGAAGGTCAAAGAGGGGGCCTCTCGAGGAATTCACCCCTCCACTTT.

This clonotype has at least ten counts. The genes are TRBV12-3 or TRBV12-4 and TRBJ1-3, with D tentatively TRBD1 (6 bases). The CDR3 totals 14 residues. Trimming pared 3 bases from V and 6 bases from J, leaving 12 bases between. The CDR3 bases are TGTGCCAGCAGTTTGGGGGGGCCTGAAAACACCATATATTTT. Amino acids: CASSLGGPENTIYF.

The table lists this clonotype with many counts. V usage is TRBV10-2 and J usage is TRBJ2-5; TRBD2 agrees at 10 bases. Unmatched junction bases numbered 11, after V lost 3 bases and J lost 1 base. The CDR3 has 18 residues. CDR1 is WSHSY and CDR2 is SAAADI in the germline V gene. CDR3 residues: CASSEKAGGIIIQETQYF. Here the CDR3 DNA reads TGCGCCAGCAGTGAAAAAGCGGGGGGGATAATAATCCAAGAGACCCAGTACTTC.

This clonotype was counted many times. The chain uses TRBV7-9 and TRBJ1-1; D gene ambiguous. V lost 5 bases and J 5 bases, leaving 12 bases between the germline ends. Germline CDR1 and CDR2: SEHNR and FQNEAQ (reference sequence). CDR3 length: 13 amino acids. The CDR3 is CASSPSQRTEAFF. CDR3 nucleotides: TGTGCCAGCAGCCCCTCCCAGAGAACTGAAGCTTTCTTT.

The genes are TRBV6-5 and TRBJ2-7; no reliable D call. Per the germline V gene, CDR1 is MNHEY and CDR2 is SVGAGI. Deletions cut 2 bases from V and 3 bases from J, with 8 bases between. The CDR3 is 13 amino acids. The CDR3 protein is CASSYGLVYEQYF. The CDR3 DNA reads as TGTGCCAGCAGTTACGGGCTAGTCTACGAGCAGTACTTC.

This clonotype was seen a handful of times. The rearrangement joins TRBV7-2 to TRBJ2-5, with 8 bases aligning to TRBD2. Germline trimming cut 5 bases from V and 4 bases from J; bases unmatched to any gene: 9. In germline, CDR1 is SGHTA, CDR2 FQGNSA. There are 15 residues in the CDR3. The CDR3 here is CASSPHISGGETQYF. In DNA form, the CDR3 reads TGTGCCAGCAGCCCCCATATCAGCGGGGGAGAGACCCAGTACTTC.

The chain carries TRBV20-1 and TRBJ1-5, with 7 bases lining up with TRBD1. CDR3 length: 16 residues. Trimming cost V 3 bases and J 0 bases; bases outside gene matches: 8. CDR1 is DFQATT and CDR2 is SNEGSKA in the germline V gene (reference sequence). The CDR3 reads CSARGQGGYSNQPQHF. Here the CDR3 DNA reads TGCAGTGCTAGGGGGCAGGGGGGATATAGCAATCAGCCCCAGCATTTT.

This clonotype was picked up a small number of times. The V call is TRBV27, the J call TRBJ2-7, with D perhaps TRBD1 or TRBD2 (5 bases each). This CDR3 comprises 13 residues. V lost 2 bases to trimming and J lost 5 bases, with 10 bases between them. CDR1 and CDR2 (germline): MNHEY, SMNVEV (reference sequence). CDR3 protein: CASSLQGVHEQYF. In DNA form, the CDR3 reads TGTGCCAGCAGTTTACAGGGAGTCCACGAGCAGTACTTC.

This clonotype was picked up many times. The V call is TRBV5-1, the J call TRBJ2-7, with 8 bases fitting TRBD1. Germline-derived CDR1 and CDR2 are SGHRS and YFSETQ. This CDR3 is 14 amino acids long. J was trimmed by 5 bases and V by 1 base; bases with no gene match: 5. CDR3 protein: CASSLHDRGNEQYF. The CDR3 DNA is TGCGCCAGCAGCTTGCACGACAGGGGCAACGAGCAGTACTTC.

This clonotype came up many times. The chain joins TRBV7-8 to TRBJ1-5, with 11 bases identical to TRBD1. The CDR3 is 17 residues long. Germline V gene lookup returns CDR1 SGHVS and CDR2 FQNEAQ. The ends lost 1 base at V and 2 bases at J; junction bases unmatched: 4. CDR3 bases: TGTGCCAGCAGCTTAGACGGGACAGGGGGTGGCAATCAGCCCCAGCATTTT. Translated: CASSLDGTGGGNQPQHF.

This clonotype was seen only once. This could be a read error, since a much larger clone is one nucleotide away. The V gene is TRBV7-3, the J gene TRBJ1-1; a weak D match, TRBD1 (5 bases). Per the germline V gene, CDR1 is SGHTA and CDR2 is FQGTGA. CDR3 length: 11 residues. V was shortened by 7 bases and J by 6 bases, with 9 bases between the two germline ends. The CDR3 sequence is CASKWGSEAFF. The CDR3 DNA sequence: TGTGCCAGCAAGTGGGGCTCTGAAGCTTTCTTT.

For this clonotype: A much larger clone lies one base from this, so it may be a read error. Since no conserved phenylalanine or tryptophan closes the CDR3, a read error is the likely cause. The chain recombines TRBV6-4 with TRBJ2-3; 8 bases are a match to TRBD1. The length of the CDR3 is 13 residues. The V gene's germline CDR1 is MRHNA and CDR2 SNTAGT. V was pared by 8 bases and J by 2 bases, with 3 bases of the junction left unmatched. In nucleotides, the CDR3 is TGTGCCAGCGGGACAGGTCACACAGATACGCAGTATTGT. Amino acid sequence: CASGTGHTDTQYC.

The gene calls are TRBV27 and TRBJ2-2; D remains ambiguous. Germline CDR1 reads MNHEY; CDR2 reads SMNVEV (reference sequence). V lost 2 bases and J 4 bases, leaving 11 bases between the germline ends. The CDR3 has 15 amino acids. The CDR3 loop reads CASSLATLTTGELFF. The CDR3 DNA is TGTGCCAGCAGTTTAGCGACCCTGACCACCGGGGAGCTGTTTTTT.

In its sample, this clonotype was seen a few times. The V call is TRBV9, the J call TRBJ2-7; D possibly uses TRBD1 or TRBD2 (5 bases each). The length of the CDR3 is 14 residues. Germline values: CDR1 SGDLS, CDR2 YYNGEE. Trimming took 4 bases from V and 6 from J, leaving 17 bases between them. Here the CDR3 reads CASSPGLALVEQYF. CDR3 bases: TGTGCCAGCAGCCCAGGGCTAGCATTGGTCGAGCAGTACTTC.

This clonotype was detected ten times or more. The chain employs TRBV20-1 and TRBJ2-7; TRBD2 aligns across 8 bases. V dropped 6 bases and J dropped 5; count of bases not matched to a gene: 9. Germline CDR1 DFQATT, CDR2 SNEGSKA (reference sequence). The CDR3 has 13 amino acids. CDR3 nucleotides: TGCAGTGCCACCGGGACTAGGCCCAACGAGCAGTACTTC. This translates into CSATGTRPNEQYF.